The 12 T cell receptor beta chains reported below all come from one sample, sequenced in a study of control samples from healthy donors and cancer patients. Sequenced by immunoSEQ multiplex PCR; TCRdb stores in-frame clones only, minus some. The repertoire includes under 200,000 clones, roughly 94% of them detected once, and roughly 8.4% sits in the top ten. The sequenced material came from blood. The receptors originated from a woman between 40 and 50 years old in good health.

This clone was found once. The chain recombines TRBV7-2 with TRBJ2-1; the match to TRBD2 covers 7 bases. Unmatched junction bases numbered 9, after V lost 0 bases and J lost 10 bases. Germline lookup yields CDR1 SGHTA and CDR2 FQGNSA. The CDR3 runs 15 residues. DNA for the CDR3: TGTGCCAGCAGCTTAGCGGGAGGGCTACTCGACGAGCAGTTCTTC. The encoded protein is CASSLAGGLLDEQFF.

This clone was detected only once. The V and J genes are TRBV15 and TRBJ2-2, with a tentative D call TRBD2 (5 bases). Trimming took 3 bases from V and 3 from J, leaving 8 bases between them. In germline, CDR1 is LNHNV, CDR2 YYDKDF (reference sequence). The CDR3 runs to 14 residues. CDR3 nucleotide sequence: TGTGCCACCAGCAGCGGCGGGCACACCGGGGAGCTGTTTTTT. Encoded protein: CATSSGGHTGELFF.

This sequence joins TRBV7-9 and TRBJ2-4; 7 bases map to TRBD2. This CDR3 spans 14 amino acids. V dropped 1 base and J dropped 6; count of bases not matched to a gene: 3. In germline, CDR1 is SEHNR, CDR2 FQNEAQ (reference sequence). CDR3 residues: CASSLERGPNIQYF. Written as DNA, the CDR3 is TGTGCCAGCAGCTTAGAGCGGGGCCCAAACATTCAGTACTTC.

The CDR3 DNA is TGTGCCAGTAGTAGGGACAGGGCGATGGGTAGCAATCAGCCCCAGCATTTT. Its translation: CASSRDRAMGSNQPQHF. The chain joins TRBV19 to TRBJ1-5; 9 bases fit TRBD1. The germline CDR1 and CDR2 sequences are LNHDA and SQIVND (reference sequence). With V trimmed by 4 bases and J by 0 bases, 7 bases remained unmatched. The CDR3 loop spans 17 amino acids.

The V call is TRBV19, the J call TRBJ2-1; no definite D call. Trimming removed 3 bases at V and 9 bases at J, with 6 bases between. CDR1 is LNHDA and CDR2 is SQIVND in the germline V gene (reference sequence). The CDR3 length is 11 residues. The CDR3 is CASSIEFEQFF. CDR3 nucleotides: TGTGCCAGTAGTATTGAGTTTGAGCAGTTCTTC.

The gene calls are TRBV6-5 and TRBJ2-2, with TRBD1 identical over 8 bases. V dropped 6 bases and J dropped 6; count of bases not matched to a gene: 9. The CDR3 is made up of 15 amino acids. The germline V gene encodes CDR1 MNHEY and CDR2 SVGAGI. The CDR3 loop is CASRPNRGLPGELFF. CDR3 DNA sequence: TGTGCCAGCAGGCCAAACAGGGGGTTGCCCGGGGAGCTGTTTTTT.

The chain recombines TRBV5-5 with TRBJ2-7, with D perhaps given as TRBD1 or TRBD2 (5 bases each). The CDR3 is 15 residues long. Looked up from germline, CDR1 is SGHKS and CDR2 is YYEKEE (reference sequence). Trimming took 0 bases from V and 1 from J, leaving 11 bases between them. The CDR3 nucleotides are TGTGCCAGCAGCTTGGTGGGGGTACCGTCCTACGAGCAGTACTTC. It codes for CASSLVGVPSYEQYF.

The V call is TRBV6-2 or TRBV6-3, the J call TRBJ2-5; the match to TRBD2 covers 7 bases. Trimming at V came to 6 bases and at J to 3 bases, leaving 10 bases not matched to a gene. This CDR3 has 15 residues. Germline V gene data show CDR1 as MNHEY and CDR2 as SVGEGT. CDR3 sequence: CASSNGREVEETQYF. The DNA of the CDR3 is TGTGCCAGCAGCAACGGACGGGAGGTAGAAGAGACCCAGTACTTC.

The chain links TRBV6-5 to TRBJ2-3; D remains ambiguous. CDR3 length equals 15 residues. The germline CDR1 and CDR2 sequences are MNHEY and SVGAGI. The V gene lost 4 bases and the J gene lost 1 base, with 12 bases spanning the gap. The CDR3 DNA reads TGTGCCAGCAGTTTCGGTGGGATAGGCACAGATACGCAGTATTTT. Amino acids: CASSFGGIGTDTQYF.

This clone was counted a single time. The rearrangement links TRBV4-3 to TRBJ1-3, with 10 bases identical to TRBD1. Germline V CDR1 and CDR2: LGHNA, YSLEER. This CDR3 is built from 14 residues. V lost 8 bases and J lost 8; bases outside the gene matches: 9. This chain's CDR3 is CASGGTGDRDTIYF. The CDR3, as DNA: TGCGCCAGCGGTGGGACAGGGGATCGGGACACCATATATTTT.

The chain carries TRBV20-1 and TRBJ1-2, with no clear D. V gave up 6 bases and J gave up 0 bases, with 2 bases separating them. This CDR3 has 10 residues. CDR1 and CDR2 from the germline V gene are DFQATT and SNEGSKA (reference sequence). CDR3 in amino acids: CSAPNYGYTF. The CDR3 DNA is TGCAGTGCCCCTAACTATGGCTACACCTTC.

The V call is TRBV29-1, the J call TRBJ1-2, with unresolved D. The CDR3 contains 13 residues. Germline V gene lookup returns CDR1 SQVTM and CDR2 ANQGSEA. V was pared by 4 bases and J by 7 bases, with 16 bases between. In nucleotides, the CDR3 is TGCAGCGTTGCGGAATCGGGGAGTAGTGGCTACACCTTC. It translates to CSVAESGSSGYTF.